This TCR beta chain was retrieved from a study of cytomegalovirus exposure and HLA in healthy donors (TCRdb year 2017). About the study as a whole: An earlier analysis of 587 of the donors reported 276 Gb of sequence data and 117 million unique TCR beta sequences obtained from about 200 million T cells. An early release covering more than 500 HLA-typed donors comprised 250 to 350 gigabases of sequencing data and around 80 million unique TCR sequences. Of the roughly 400 genotyped donors, over 80% were placed in the genetic ancestry cluster associated with self-reported Caucasian donors. The aim of the study was to test whether cataloging public T cell receptors could identify signatures of past pathogen exposure. Using immunosequencing, the study profiled T cell repertoires from 550 to 750 subjects and related those repertoires to cytomegalovirus serostatus. A separate validation cohort of over a hundred different subjects was used in addition to the roughly 620-subject first cohort. The study combined high-throughput TCR immunosequencing, statistical association of individual TCRs with disease status, and machine learning to predict cytomegalovirus infection status. In a later analysis, previously published TCR beta repertoires from hundreds of donors were re-analyzed and high-resolution HLA genotyping was added so that TCR occurrence patterns could be studied. Rather than using new phenotypic data, the later analysis identified candidate immune exposures from TCR beta sequences and from how often those sequences occurred across donors. In an earlier analysis of 587 of the donors, high-throughput TCR beta sequencing was used to judge whether each TCR beta V gene segment behaved as functional or pseudogenic. Donor age, sex, ethnicity and CMV serostatus were collected together with the repertoire data. A later genetic analysis used genome-wide SNP genotypes for about 60% of the 666 donors, treating that subset as a discovery cohort. Every repertoire in the discovery cohort had been generated on one and the same sequencing platform. HLA typing covered class I and class II loci at four-digit resolution. Typing coverage differed by locus: A, B, C, DRB1 and DQB1 were typed in roughly 620-630 donors, DQA1 in about 560, DPA1 in around 580, and DPB1 in just under 490. A few DR-DQ haplotypes were handled as single units for association and clustering because linkage in the cohort was strong. Across about 380 genotyped donors of the cohort, an average of 235,054 unique TCR beta nucleotide sequences per donor were sequenced, and 15% to 20% of those sequences were non-productive. Overall study outcomes, separate from this receptor: According to a later genetic analysis, donors in an Asian-associated ancestry cluster had fewer N-insertions in productive TCRs than the approximately 630-donor mean. In a later analysis, HLA-associated TCR beta chains showed more clonal expansion and lower generation probabilities than non-associated chains that were equally common. In a later analysis, TCR association rates were found to vary across HLA loci, with the most associated TCRs seen for DRB1 alleles and the fewest for HLA-C alleles. While some public TCRs were present in many individuals, most TCR sequences turned up only very rarely across donors. In a later analysis, around 17,000 TCR beta sequences were associated with specific HLA alleles at a false discovery rate of 0.05. Some IMGT-functional V segments, including TRBV6-2 and TRBV6-3, could not be distinguished by the 87-base-pair reads and were therefore excluded. A further reported finding was that TCR beta sequences accurately predicted the HLA-A and HLA-B alleles for most subjects in the first cohort. Only TCR beta chains were sequenced in this cohort, and the absence of alpha or paired-chain data limited detectable features. When HLA alleles, especially DR and DQ, strongly co-occurred, attributing TCR associations to individual alleles was difficult. According to a later analysis, parvovirus B19, influenza, CMV and Epstein-Barr virus appeared linked to several top co-occurrence clusters. CMV serostatus was the only immune exposure information available for the cohort. In an earlier analysis of around 600 of the donors, most TCR beta V segments appeared in productive rearrangements about 87% or about 30% of the time, broadly matching IMGT annotations. Cytomegalovirus status was reported to be diagnosed by the classifier with high specificity and sensitivity in both the original and validation cohorts. A few of the identified cytomegalovirus-associated TCR beta chains were confirmed in vitro to be specific for cytomegalovirus antigens. V-gene and J-gene trimming of TCR beta chains was associated with a missense DCLRE1C variant in a later genetic analysis, and the association was replicated in an independent cohort. Because HLA typing was missing for some donors at each locus, association tests included only the typed subset. Sequencing depth was assumed to be roughly uniform across donors in the presence/absence analyses, though that assumption may not hold. According to the authors, the approach could potentially be generalized to other disease states and immunological phenotypes. In a later analysis, most CMV-associated TCR beta chains were found to appear HLA-restricted, with HLA associations seemingly driven largely by CMV exposure. The earlier analysis of some 540 of the donors excluded roughly 16 rarely observed V segments, including chromosome 9 orphons, because counts were too low. A cluster of highly shared sequence variants was judged likely to represent a technical artifact of the sequencing pipeline. Linkage disequilibrium might explain the correlated functional status among segregating V segments, but an unknown experimental factor could not be excluded. A total of some 180 TCR beta chains were listed by the study as associated with cytomegalovirus.

Concerning this clone itself: Its recognized antigen is unknown. Base-call qualities are not available, and no considerably larger clone is one nucleotide away.

A distance of 13 bases separates the germline ends of V and J, which lose 3 bases and 7 bases respectively. CDR1 and CDR2 are read off the germline V gene as MDHEN and SYDVKM. There are 15 amino acids in the CDR3, from cysteine to phenylalanine inclusive. Here the CDR3 DNA is all that survives: 45 bases in frame from base 1. The library was made by the immunoSEQ multiplex PCR assay. The multiplex PCR relied on a mix of 60 forward primers for TCR Vbeta segments and 13 reverse primers for TCR Jbeta segments. The CDR3 region of rearranged TCR beta genes was amplified from genomic DNA with a multiplex PCR assay. On the Illumina HiSeq System, the amplified TCR beta libraries were sequenced as 87-base-pair reads. The published analysis was carried out like this. A later analysis tallied roughly 78 million unique TCR beta chains across the roughly 610 repertoires, and some 10 million of those chains were shared by two or more donors. A nearest-neighbor algorithm error-corrected the raw reads and collapsed the reads into unique sequences, merging closely related sequences to remove PCR and sequencing errors. To assign V, D and J gene segments, CDR3 sequences were aligned to IMGT reference sequences. For a sequence to be retained, a match of at least six nucleotides was required to both a V gene segment and a J gene segment. A rearrangement counted as productive if the CDR3 had no stop codons and remained in frame with V and J, and every other rearrangement counted as non-productive. Following IMGT convention, CDR3 was defined as the stretch from the second conserved V-encoded cysteine up to the conserved J-encoded phenylalanine. In an earlier analysis of 550 to 650 of the donors, sequences lacking an unambiguous match to a single V gene segment were excluded. An earlier analysis of 500 to 600 of the donors classified V segments as functional when productive rearrangements were above 56.7% and as segregating when the standard deviation between donors was above 5%. To diagnose cytomegalovirus status from the catalog of TCR beta chain sequences, a statistical classification framework was built. In a later analysis, V and J genes were assigned by comparing TCR nucleotide sequences against IMGT/GENE-DB human TR gene sequences. Using the TCRdist pipeline, a later analysis assigned CDR3 sequences along with most-parsimonious VDJ recombination scenarios. A later analysis defined each TCR beta chain by its CDR3 amino acid sequence plus V-gene family, and excluded reads lacking a unique V-gene family. A later analysis removed 550 to 650 highly shared, low-generation-probability nucleotide sequences to deal with suspected cross-contamination and a sequencing artifact. For each public chain, a later analysis derived a clonal expansion index from normalized ranks of inferred template counts within each repertoire. In a later analysis, generation probabilities were computed with a VDJ recombination model fitted to out-of-frame rearrangements, and the resulting probabilities were checked against IGoR. A later analysis scored TCR-TCR, TCR-HLA and TCR-CMV co-occurrence with hypergeometric tests, applying a repertoire-size bias correction to TCR pairs. In a later analysis, false discovery rates were estimated by permuting HLA or CMV assignments 20 times. In a later analysis, co-occurring TCRs were grouped with DBSCAN, and TCRdist sequence similarity was added when clustering was performed within HLA-allele-positive subsets. Repertoires with fewer than 30,000 or more than 120,000 public chains, plus five repertoires with anomalous nucleotide sharing, were excluded from co-occurrence clustering. TCRdb holds this immuneACCESS table with in-frame rearrangements only. Some clones are missing; in checked studies, unresolved V genes explain under half, and the rest has no known cause. The DNA gave D and trimming, while V, J and clone size come from that table. This sample comprises about 61,000 clones, around 90% of them detected only once. Jointly, the top ten make up over 1.2% of the sample.

The cohort comprised some 730 healthy bone marrow donors. All cohort members were sampled while nominally healthy, although unrecorded immune exposures were likely present. The donor was CMV seropositive and belonged to the group of 250 to 300 seropositive cohort members. Every donor gave a peripheral blood sample, and the peripheral blood mononuclear cells from that sample were used for TCR beta sequencing. The Qiagen DNeasy Blood Extraction Kit was used to extract genomic DNA from the blood cell samples. The clonotype comes from a man under 40 in good health and CMV-seropositive. Source material: PBMCs. The sequence joins TRBV28 to TRBJ1-6; the D gene is perhaps TRBD1, from 5 matching bases. The DNA sequence follows: TGTGCCAGCAGTTTTTTAGACAGACAAAATTCACCCCTCCACTTT. It specifies CASSFLDRQNSPLHF.